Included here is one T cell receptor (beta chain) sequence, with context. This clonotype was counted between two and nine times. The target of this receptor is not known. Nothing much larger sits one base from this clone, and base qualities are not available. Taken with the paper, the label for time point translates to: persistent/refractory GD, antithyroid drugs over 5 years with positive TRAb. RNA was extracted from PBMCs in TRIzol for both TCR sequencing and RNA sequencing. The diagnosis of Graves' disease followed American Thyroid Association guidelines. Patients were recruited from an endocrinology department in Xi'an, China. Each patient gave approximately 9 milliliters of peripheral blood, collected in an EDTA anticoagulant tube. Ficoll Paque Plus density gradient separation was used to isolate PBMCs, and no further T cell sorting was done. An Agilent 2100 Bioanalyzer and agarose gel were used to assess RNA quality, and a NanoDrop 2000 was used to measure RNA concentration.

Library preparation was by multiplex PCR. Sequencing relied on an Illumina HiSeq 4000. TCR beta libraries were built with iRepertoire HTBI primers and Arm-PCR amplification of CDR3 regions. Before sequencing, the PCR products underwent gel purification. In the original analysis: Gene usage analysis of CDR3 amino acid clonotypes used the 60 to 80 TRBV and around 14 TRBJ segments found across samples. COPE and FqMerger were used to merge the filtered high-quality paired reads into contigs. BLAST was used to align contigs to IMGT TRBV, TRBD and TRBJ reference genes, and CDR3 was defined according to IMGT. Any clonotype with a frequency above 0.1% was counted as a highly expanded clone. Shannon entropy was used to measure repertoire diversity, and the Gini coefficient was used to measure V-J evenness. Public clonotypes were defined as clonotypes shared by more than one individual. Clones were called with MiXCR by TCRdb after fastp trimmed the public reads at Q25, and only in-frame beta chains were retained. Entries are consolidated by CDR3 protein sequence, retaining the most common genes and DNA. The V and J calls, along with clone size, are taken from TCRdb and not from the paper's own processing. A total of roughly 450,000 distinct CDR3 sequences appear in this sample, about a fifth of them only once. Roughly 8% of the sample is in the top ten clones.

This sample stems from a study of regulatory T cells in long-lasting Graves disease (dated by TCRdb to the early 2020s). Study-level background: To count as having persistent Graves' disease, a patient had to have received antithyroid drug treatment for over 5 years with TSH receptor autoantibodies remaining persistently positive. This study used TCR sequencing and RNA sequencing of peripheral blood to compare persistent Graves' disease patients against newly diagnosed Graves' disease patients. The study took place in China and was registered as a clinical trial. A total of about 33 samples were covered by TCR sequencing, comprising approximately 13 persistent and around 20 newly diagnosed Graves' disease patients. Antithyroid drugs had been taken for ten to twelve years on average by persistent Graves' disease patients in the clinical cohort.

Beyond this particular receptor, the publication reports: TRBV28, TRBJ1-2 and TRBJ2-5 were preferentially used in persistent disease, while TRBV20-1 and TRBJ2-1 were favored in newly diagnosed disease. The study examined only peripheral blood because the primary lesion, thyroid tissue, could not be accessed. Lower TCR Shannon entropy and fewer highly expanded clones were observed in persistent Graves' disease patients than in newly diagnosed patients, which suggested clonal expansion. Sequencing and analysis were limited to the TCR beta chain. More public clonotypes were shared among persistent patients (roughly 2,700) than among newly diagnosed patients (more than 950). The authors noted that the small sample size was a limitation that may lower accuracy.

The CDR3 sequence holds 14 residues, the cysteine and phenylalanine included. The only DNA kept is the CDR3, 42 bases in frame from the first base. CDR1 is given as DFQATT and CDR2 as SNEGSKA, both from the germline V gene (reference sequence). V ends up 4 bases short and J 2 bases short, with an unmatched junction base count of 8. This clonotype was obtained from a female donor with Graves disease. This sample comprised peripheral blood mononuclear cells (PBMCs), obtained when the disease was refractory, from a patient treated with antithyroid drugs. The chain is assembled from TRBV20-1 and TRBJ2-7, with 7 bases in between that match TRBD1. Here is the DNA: TGCAGTGCTACCGGGACAGCGACGACCTACGAGCAGTACTTC. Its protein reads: CSATGTATTYEQYF.